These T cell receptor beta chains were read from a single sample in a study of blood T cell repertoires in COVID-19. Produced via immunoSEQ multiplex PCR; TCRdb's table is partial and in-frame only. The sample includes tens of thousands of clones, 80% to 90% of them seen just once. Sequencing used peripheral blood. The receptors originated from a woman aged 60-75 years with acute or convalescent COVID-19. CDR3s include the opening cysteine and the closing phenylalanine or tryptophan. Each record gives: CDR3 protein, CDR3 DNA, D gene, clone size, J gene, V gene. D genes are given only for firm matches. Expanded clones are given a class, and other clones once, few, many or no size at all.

CDR3aa: CASSITRVNEQFF
CDR3nt: TGTGCCAGCAGTATAACCAGGGTCAATGAGCAGTTCTTC
d_gene: .
abundance: .
j_gene: TRBJ2-1
v_gene: TRBV28

CDR3aa: CSAIDRPSQPQHF
CDR3nt: TGCAGTGCTATTGACAGGCCCAGTCAGCCCCAGCATTTT
d_gene: .
abundance: .
j_gene: TRBJ1-5
v_gene: TRBV20-1

CDR3aa: CASSFVFAQGGSDSPLHF
CDR3nt: TGTGCCAGCAGTTTTGTTTTTGCGCAAGGGGGCTCGGATTCACCCCTCCACTTT
d_gene: TRBD1
abundance: .
j_gene: TRBJ1-6
v_gene: TRBV27

CDR3aa: CASSDDWGAQYF
CDR3nt: TGTGCCAGCAGTGACGATTGGGGGGCGCAGTATTTT
d_gene: .
abundance: .
j_gene: TRBJ2-3
v_gene: TRBV6-4

CDR3aa: CASSPLPGTSGAYNEQFF
CDR3nt: TGTGCTAGCAGCCCTTTACCCGGGACTAGCGGGGCCTACAATGAGCAGTTCTTC
d_gene: TRBD2
abundance: .
j_gene: TRBJ2-1
v_gene: TRBV7-7

CDR3aa: CASSYGGAGNQPQHF
CDR3nt: TGTGCCAGCAGTTATGGGGGCGCGGGCAATCAGCCCCAGCATTTT
d_gene: .
abundance: .
j_gene: TRBJ1-5
v_gene: TRBV6-6

CDR3aa: CASSFGDTEAFF
CDR3nt: TGTGCCAGCAGCTTCGGTGACACTGAAGCTTTCTTT
d_gene: .
abundance: .
j_gene: TRBJ1-1
v_gene: TRBV7-8

CDR3aa: CAIASGADNEQFF
CDR3nt: TGTGCCATCGCTAGCGGGGCTGACAATGAGCAGTTCTTC
d_gene: TRBD2
abundance: .
j_gene: TRBJ2-1
v_gene: TRBV10-3

CDR3aa: CASSVNSLQETQYF
CDR3nt: TGTGCCAGCAGCGTGAACAGTCTCCAAGAGACCCAGTACTTC
d_gene: .
abundance: .
j_gene: TRBJ2-5
v_gene: TRBV9

CDR3aa: CASSPPGVSQPQHF
CDR3nt: TGCGCCAGCAGCCCCCCCGGGGTCAGTCAGCCCCAGCATTTT
d_gene: .
abundance: .
j_gene: TRBJ1-5
v_gene: TRBV4-1

CDR3aa: CASSLEPQGRYTF
CDR3nt: TGTGCCAGCAGCTTAGAGCCACAGGGTCGCTACACCTTC
d_gene: .
abundance: once
j_gene: TRBJ1-2
v_gene: TRBV11-2

CDR3aa: CASSPIELNSYEQYF
CDR3nt: TGTGCCAGCAGCCCGATCGAGCTTAACTCCTACGAGCAGTACTTC
d_gene: .
abundance: .
j_gene: TRBJ2-7
v_gene: TRBV6-5

CDR3aa: CASRSDRVGQPQHF
CDR3nt: TGTGCCAGCAGGTCGGACAGGGTAGGTCAGCCCCAGCATTTT
d_gene: TRBD1
abundance: .
j_gene: TRBJ1-5
v_gene: TRBV28

CDR3aa: CASSRRDRGERGYTF
CDR3nt: TGCGCCAGCAGTCGCCGTGACAGGGGCGAACGGGGCTACACCTTC
d_gene: TRBD1
abundance: .
j_gene: TRBJ1-2
v_gene: TRBV10-1

CDR3aa: CASSYGLAGDDNEQFF
CDR3nt: TGTGCCAGCAGCTACGGACTAGCGGGAGATGACAATGAGCAGTTCTTC
d_gene: TRBD2
abundance: few
j_gene: TRBJ2-1
v_gene: TRBV7-9

CDR3aa: CASSSAGTPPLHF
CDR3nt: TGTGCCAGCAGCTCGGCGGGCACCCCACCCCTCCACTTT
d_gene: .
abundance: .
j_gene: TRBJ1-6
v_gene: TRBV7-8

CDR3aa: CASSLRDTLMNTEAFF
CDR3nt: TGTGCCAGCAGCTTAAGGGACACCCTCATGAACACTGAAGCTTTCTTT
d_gene: .
abundance: .
j_gene: TRBJ1-1
v_gene: TRBV7-8

CDR3aa: CASSQVSGGASPLHF
CDR3nt: TGTGCCAGCAGCCAAGTTTCGGGGGGAGCATCACCCCTCCACTTT
d_gene: .
abundance: .
j_gene: TRBJ1-6
v_gene: TRBV3-1/TRBV3-2

CDR3aa: CASSRQINYGYTF
CDR3nt: TGTGCCAGCAGTAGACAGATTAACTATGGCTACACCTTC
d_gene: .
abundance: .
j_gene: TRBJ1-2
v_gene: TRBV6-5

CDR3aa: CASSLISGSADTQYF
CDR3nt: TGTGCCAGCAGCTTAATTAGCGGGAGCGCAGATACGCAGTATTTT
d_gene: TRBD2
abundance: .
j_gene: TRBJ2-3
v_gene: TRBV13

CDR3aa: CASSRNRAPNEKLFF
CDR3nt: TGTGCCAGCAGTCGGAACAGGGCTCCTAATGAAAAACTGTTTTTT
d_gene: .
abundance: .
j_gene: TRBJ1-4
v_gene: TRBV7-8

CDR3aa: CASSRAGLAGFNEQFF
CDR3nt: TGTGCCAGTAGTAGGGCGGGACTAGCGGGGTTCAATGAGCAGTTCTTC
d_gene: TRBD2
abundance: .
j_gene: TRBJ2-1
v_gene: TRBV19

CDR3aa: CASSNPLGRQGRRGANVLTF
CDR3nt: TGTGCCAGCAGTAACCCACTAGGCCGACAGGGTAGAAGAGGGGCCAACGTCCTGACTTTC
d_gene: TRBD1
abundance: .
j_gene: TRBJ2-6
v_gene: TRBV2

CDR3aa: CASSPLTEYSNQPQHF
CDR3nt: TGTGCCAGTAGTCCCTTGACAGAATATAGCAATCAGCCCCAGCATTTT
d_gene: .
abundance: once
j_gene: TRBJ1-5
v_gene: TRBV19

CDR3aa: CASSVGGTGSYEQYF
CDR3nt: TGTGCCAGCAGCGTAGGAGGGACAGGGAGCTACGAGCAGTACTTC
d_gene: TRBD1
abundance: .
j_gene: TRBJ2-7
v_gene: TRBV9

CDR3aa: CASSEAQIPSYEQYF
CDR3nt: TGTGCCAGCAGTGAAGCGCAGATACCCTCCTACGAGCAGTACTTC
d_gene: .
abundance: .
j_gene: TRBJ2-7
v_gene: TRBV6-1

CDR3aa: CASSIDGGRTTDTQYF
CDR3nt: TGTGCCAGTAGTATAGATGGCGGGAGGACAACAGATACGCAGTATTTT
d_gene: TRBD2
abundance: .
j_gene: TRBJ2-3
v_gene: TRBV19

CDR3aa: CASSLIASGGAYNEQFF
CDR3nt: TGCGCCAGCAGCTTGATTGCTAGCGGGGGTGCCTACAATGAGCAGTTCTTC
d_gene: TRBD2
abundance: .
j_gene: TRBJ2-1
v_gene: TRBV5-1

CDR3aa: CASSYQGGRGYGYTF
CDR3nt: TGTGCCAGCAGTTACCAAGGGGGCCGGGGCTATGGCTACACCTTC
d_gene: TRBD1
abundance: few
j_gene: TRBJ1-2
v_gene: TRBV6-6

CDR3aa: CASSTSGLAVSAKNIQYF
CDR3nt: TGTGCCAGTAGTACCTCGGGACTAGCGGTTTCAGCCAAAAACATTCAGTACTTC
d_gene: TRBD2
abundance: few
j_gene: TRBJ2-4
v_gene: TRBV19

CDR3aa: CASSPRDRGFGYTF
CDR3nt: TGTGCCAGCAGCCCCCGGGACAGGGGGTTCGGCTACACCTTC
d_gene: TRBD1
abundance: .
j_gene: TRBJ1-2
v_gene: TRBV5-6

CDR3aa: CASSQRRGSPNEKLFF
CDR3nt: TGTGCCAGCAGCCAAAGGCGAGGGTCACCTAATGAAAAACTGTTTTTT
d_gene: .
abundance: .
j_gene: TRBJ1-4
v_gene: TRBV16

CDR3aa: CASSEGLAGGPRGGELFF
CDR3nt: TGTGCCAGCAGTGAAGGGCTAGCGGGAGGGCCAAGGGGCGGGGAGCTGTTTTTT
d_gene: TRBD2
abundance: .
j_gene: TRBJ2-2
v_gene: TRBV6-1

CDR3aa: CATSDAARTGVTDTQYF
CDR3nt: TGTGCCACCAGTGACGCCGCTCGGACAGGGGTCACAGATACGCAGTATTTT
d_gene: TRBD1
abundance: .
j_gene: TRBJ2-3
v_gene: TRBV24-1

CDR3aa: CATSDLVSGYTF
CDR3nt: TGTGCCACCAGTGATTTAGTGAGCGGCTACACCTTC
d_gene: .
abundance: .
j_gene: TRBJ1-2
v_gene: TRBV24-1

CDR3aa: CASSSDSGGFYSEQFF
CDR3nt: TGTGCCAGCAGCTCCGATAGCGGGGGGTTTTACAGTGAGCAGTTCTTC
d_gene: TRBD2
abundance: .
j_gene: TRBJ2-1
v_gene: TRBV5-4

CDR3aa: CASSLSETGRTEAFF
CDR3nt: TGTGCCAGCAGCTTAAGTGAGACAGGGAGGACTGAAGCTTTCTTT
d_gene: TRBD1
abundance: .
j_gene: TRBJ1-1
v_gene: TRBV7-2

CDR3aa: CASSSRQVGGYTF
CDR3nt: TGTGCCAGCAGCTCGAGACAGGTCGGTGGCTACACCTTC
d_gene: .
abundance: .
j_gene: TRBJ1-2
v_gene: TRBV5-8